Below, one T cell receptor beta chain is given with its context. The antigen is unknown. The data originate from a study of cytomegalovirus exposure and HLA in healthy donors. Notes on the study in general: Whilst most TCR sequences proved rare, a subset of public TCRs occurred across many donors. HLA-A and HLA-B allele assignments for most subjects were reportedly predicted accurately using TCR beta sequences.

CDR1 MGHRA and CDR2 YSYEKL come from the germline V gene. There are 16 residues in the CDR3. V lost 1 base, J lost 2 bases, and 15 bases lay in between. The PCR employed 60 Vbeta primers together with 13 Jbeta primers. Assay used: immunoSEQ multiplex PCR; TCRdb lists only in-frame clones, some missing. The profile shows about 170,000 clones, roughly 80% of them singletons. This sequence was found in a male donor in good health and CMV-seronegative. The material sequenced was PBMCs. V gene TRBV4-1 combines with J gene TRBJ2-7, with a tentative D call TRBD1 (6 bases). The CDR3 protein is CASSQAKTGPTYEQYF. DNA of the CDR3: TGCGCCAGCAGCCAAGCCAAAACAGGGCCTACCTACGAGCAGTACTTC.